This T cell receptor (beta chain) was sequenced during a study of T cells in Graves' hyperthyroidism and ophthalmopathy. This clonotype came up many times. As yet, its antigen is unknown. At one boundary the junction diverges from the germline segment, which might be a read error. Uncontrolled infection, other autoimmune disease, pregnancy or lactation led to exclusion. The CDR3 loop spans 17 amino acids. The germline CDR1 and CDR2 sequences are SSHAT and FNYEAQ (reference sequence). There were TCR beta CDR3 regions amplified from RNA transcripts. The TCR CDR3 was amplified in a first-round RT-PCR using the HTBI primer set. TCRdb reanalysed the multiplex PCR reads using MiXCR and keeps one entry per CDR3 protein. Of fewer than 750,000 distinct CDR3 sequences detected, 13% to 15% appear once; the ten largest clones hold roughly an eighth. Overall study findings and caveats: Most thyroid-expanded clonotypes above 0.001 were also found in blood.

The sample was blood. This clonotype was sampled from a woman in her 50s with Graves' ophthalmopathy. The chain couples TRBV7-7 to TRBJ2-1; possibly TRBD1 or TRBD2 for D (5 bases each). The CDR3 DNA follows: TGTGCTAGCAGCGCCCACCGGGACCGGCACACCTACAATGAGCAGTTCTTC. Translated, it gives CASSAHRDRHTYNEQFF.